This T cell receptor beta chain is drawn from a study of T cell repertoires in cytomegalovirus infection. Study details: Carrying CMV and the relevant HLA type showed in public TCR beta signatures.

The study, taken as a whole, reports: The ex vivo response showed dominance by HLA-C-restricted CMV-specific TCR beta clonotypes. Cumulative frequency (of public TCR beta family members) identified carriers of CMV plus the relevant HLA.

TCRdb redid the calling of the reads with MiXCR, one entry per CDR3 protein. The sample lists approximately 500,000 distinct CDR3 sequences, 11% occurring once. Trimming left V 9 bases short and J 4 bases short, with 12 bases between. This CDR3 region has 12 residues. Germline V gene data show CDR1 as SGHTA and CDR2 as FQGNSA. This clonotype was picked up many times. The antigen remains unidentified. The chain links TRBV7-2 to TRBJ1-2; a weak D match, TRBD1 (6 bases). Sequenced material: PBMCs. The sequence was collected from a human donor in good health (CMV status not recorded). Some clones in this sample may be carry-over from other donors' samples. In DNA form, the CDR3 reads TGTGCCAGTACAGGGTTAATCTATGGCTACACCTTC. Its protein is CASTGLIYGYTF.